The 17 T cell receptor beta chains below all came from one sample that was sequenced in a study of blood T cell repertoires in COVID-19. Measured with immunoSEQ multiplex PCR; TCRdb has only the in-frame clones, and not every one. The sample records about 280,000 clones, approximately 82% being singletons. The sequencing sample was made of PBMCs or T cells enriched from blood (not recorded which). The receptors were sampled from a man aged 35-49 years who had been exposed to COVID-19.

In nucleotides, the CDR3 is TGTGCCAGCAGTGACTCGGCTAGCGGGAATCCCAACGAGCAGTACTTC. Translated: CASSDSASGNPNEQYF. This sequence joins TRBV25-1 and TRBJ2-7; TRBD2 matches 9 bases. The germline V gene encodes CDR1 MGHDK and CDR2 SYGVNS. Trimming cost V 3 bases and J 5 bases; bases outside gene matches: 11. This CDR3 spans 16 amino acids.

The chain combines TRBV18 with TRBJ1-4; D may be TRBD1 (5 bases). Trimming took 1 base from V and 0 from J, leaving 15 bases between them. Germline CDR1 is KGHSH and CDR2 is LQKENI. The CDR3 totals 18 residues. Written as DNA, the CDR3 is TGTGCCAGCTCACCACAATCGACAGCCCTCCCAACTAATGAAAAACTGTTTTTT. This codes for CASSPQSTALPTNEKLFF.

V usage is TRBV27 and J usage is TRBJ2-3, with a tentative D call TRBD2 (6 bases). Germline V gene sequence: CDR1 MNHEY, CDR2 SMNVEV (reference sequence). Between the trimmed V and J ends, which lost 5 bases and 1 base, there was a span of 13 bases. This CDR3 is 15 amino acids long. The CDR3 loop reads CASSTAPGGTDTQYF. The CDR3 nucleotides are TGTGCCAGCAGTACCGCCCCGGGGGGCACAGATACGCAGTATTTT.

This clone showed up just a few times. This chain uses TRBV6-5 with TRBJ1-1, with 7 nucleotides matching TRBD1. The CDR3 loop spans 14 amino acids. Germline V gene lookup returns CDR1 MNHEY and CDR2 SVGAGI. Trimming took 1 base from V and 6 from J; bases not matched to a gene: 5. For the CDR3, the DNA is TGTGCCAGCAGTTACTGGCAGGGGGGCCCTGAAGCTTTCTTT. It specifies CASSYWQGGPEAFF.

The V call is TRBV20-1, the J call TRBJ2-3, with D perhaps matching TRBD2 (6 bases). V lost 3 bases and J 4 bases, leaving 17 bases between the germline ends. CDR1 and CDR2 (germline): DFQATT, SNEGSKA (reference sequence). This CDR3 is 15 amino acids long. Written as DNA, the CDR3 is TGCAGTGCTAGTCGGTCGCAAGGAGGGTCAGATACGCAGTATTTT. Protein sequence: CSASRSQGGSDTQYF.

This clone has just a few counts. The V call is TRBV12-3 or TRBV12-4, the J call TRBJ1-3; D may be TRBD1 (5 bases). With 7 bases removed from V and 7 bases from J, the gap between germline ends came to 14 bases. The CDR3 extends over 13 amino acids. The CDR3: CASTRQTPNTIYF. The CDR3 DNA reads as TGTGCCAGCACCCGACAGACCCCCAACACCATATATTTT.

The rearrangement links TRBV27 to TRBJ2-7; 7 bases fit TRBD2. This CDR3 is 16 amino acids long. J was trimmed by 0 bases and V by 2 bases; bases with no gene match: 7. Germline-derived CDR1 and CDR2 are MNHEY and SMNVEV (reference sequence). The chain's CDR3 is CASSLRPAGTSYEQYF. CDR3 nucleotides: TGTGCCAGCAGTTTAAGGCCAGCGGGGACCTCCTACGAGCAGTACTTC.

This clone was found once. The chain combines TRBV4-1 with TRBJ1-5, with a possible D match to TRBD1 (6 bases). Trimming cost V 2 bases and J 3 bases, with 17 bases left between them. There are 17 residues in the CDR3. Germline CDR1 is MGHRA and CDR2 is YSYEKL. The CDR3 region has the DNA TGCGCCAGCAGCCAACCCCCTGGACAGCCGAACAATCAGCCCCAGCATTTT. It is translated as CASSQPPGQPNNQPQHF.

The CDR3 region is CACRIGKGSQPQHF. The CDR3 DNA follows: TGTGCCTGCCGAATTGGGAAAGGGAGCCAGCCCCAGCATTTT. The chain joins TRBV30 to TRBJ1-5; D unclear. CDR3 length: 14 residues. CDR1 GTSNPN and CDR2 SVGIG come from the germline V gene (reference sequence). Trimming pared 6 bases from V and 7 bases from J, leaving 19 bases between.

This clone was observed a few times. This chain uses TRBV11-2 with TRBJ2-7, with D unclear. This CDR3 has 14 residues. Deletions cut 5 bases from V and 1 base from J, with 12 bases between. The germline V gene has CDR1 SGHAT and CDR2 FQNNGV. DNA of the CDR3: TGTGCCAGCAGCCCCCAAGAGAGTTCCTACGAGCAGTACTTC. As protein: CASSPQESSYEQYF.

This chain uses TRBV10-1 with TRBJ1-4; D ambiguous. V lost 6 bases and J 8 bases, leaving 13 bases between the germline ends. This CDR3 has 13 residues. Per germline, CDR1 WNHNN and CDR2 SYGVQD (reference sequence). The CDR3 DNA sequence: TGCGCCAGCAGCAGAGGACTACAGGAAAAACTGTTTTTT. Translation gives CASSRGLQEKLFF.

The CDR3 region is CASSGTGNYYSGANVLTF. DNA of the CDR3: TGTGCCAGCAGCGGTACAGGGAACTATTACTCTGGGGCCAACGTCCTGACTTTC. The chain links TRBV9 to TRBJ2-6; D is perhaps TRBD1 (6 bases). The CDR3 is 18 residues long. From germline, CDR1 is SGDLS and CDR2 YYNGEE. Trimming shortened V by 3 bases and J by 0 bases, and 16 bases separated the two germline ends.

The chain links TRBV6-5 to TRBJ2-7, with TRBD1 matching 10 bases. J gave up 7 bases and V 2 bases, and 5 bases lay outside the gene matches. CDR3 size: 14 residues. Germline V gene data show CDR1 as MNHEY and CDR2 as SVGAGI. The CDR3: CASSYGQGGWEQYF. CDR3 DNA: TGTGCCAGCAGTTACGGACAGGGGGGCTGGGAGCAGTACTTC.

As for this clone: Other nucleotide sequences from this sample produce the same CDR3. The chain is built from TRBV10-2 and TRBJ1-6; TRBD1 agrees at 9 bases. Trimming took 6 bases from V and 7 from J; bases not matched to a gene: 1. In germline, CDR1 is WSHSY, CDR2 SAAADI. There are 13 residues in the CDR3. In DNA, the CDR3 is TGCGCCAGCAGGGGACAGGGAAATTCACCCCTCCACTTT. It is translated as CASRGQGNSPLHF.

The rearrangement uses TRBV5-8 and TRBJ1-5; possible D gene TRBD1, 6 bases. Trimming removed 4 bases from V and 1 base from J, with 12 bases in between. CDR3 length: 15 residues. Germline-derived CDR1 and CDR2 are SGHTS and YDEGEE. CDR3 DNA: TGTGCCAGCAGCCCTCCCACAGGGAGCAATCAGCCCCAGCATTTT. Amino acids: CASSPPTGSNQPQHF.

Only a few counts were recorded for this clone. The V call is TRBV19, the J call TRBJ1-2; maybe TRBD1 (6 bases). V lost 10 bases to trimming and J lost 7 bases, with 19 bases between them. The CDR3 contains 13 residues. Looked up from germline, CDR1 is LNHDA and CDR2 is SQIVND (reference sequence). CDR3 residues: CAMWIPGQTGYTF. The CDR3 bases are TGTGCCATGTGGATACCGGGACAAACTGGCTACACCTTC.

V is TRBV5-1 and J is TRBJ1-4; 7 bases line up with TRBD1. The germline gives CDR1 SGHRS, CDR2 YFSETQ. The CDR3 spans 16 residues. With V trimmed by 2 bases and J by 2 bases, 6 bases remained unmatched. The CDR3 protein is CASSFGPQGTNEKLFF. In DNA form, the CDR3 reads TGCGCCAGCAGCTTTGGCCCACAGGGGACTAATGAAAAACTGTTTTTT.